Below are 22 T cell receptor beta chains sequenced from a single sample in a study of blood T cell repertoires in COVID-19. TCRdb's copy holds only in-frame clones and misses some; the assay was immunoSEQ multiplex PCR. The repertoire consists of approximately 170,000 clones, with roughly 85% occurring once and the leading ten covering under 20%. Sequencing used PBMCs or T cells enriched from blood (not recorded which). The origin of the receptors is a woman in her 70s in a cohort exposed to, infected with or recovered from COVID-19 (not recorded which).

This clone was recorded once. This sequence joins TRBV6-6 and TRBJ2-5; D uncertain. The CDR3 has 14 residues. With 0 bases removed from V and 5 bases from J, the gap between germline ends came to 10 bases. CDR1 is MNHNY, CDR2 SVGAGI, per germline (reference sequence). The CDR3 region is CASSYSQMRETQYF. DNA for the CDR3: TGTGCCAGCAGTTACTCGCAGATGAGGGAGACCCAGTACTTC.

The rearrangement links TRBV4-2 to TRBJ2-7, with 10 bases lining up with TRBD1. J was trimmed by 4 bases and V by 0 bases; bases with no gene match: 12. The CDR3 covers 18 residues. Germline V gene lookup returns CDR1 LGHNA and CDR2 YNFKEQ. In DNA form, the CDR3 reads TGTGCCAGCAGCCAAGATCAATGGGTTCGGACAGGGGGGTACGAGCAGTACTTC. Translating it yields CASSQDQWVRTGGYEQYF.

The chain carries TRBV18 and TRBJ2-2; TRBD1 matches 7 bases. This CDR3 is 15 amino acids long. Germline CDR1 and CDR2: KGHSH and LQKENI. V was pared by 3 bases and J by 5 bases, with 6 bases of the junction left unmatched. The CDR3 loop reads CASSPRQGRTGELFF. Here the CDR3 DNA reads TGTGCCAGCTCACCCCGACAGGGAAGGACCGGGGAGCTGTTTTTT.

The chain joins TRBV4-1 to TRBJ2-2, with 10 bases that match TRBD1. Germline-derived CDR1 and CDR2 are MGHRA and YSYEKL. V trimming: 0 bases; J trimming: 2 bases; junction bases outside the gene matches: 3. The CDR3 is 17 residues long. CDR3 sequence: CASSQEGQGGNTGELFF. The DNA for the CDR3 is TGCGCCAGCAGCCAAGAAGGACAGGGGGGAAACACCGGGGAGCTGTTTTTT.

The V call is TRBV28, the J call TRBJ1-1; D is possibly TRBD1 (6 bases). V was pared by 8 bases and J by 4 bases, with 8 bases between. The length of the CDR3 is 11 residues. The germline CDR1 and CDR2 sequences are MDHEN and SYDVKM. The CDR3 DNA reads as TGTGCCAGCCCAGGGGCCACTGAAGCTTTCTTT. Translated: CASPGATEAFF. The full variable domain, in which reference TRBV28 and TRBJ1-1 provide the parts outside the CDR3, is DVKVTQSSRYLVKRTGEKVFLECVQDMDHENMFWYRQDPGLGLRLIYFSYDVKMKEKGDIPEGYSVSREKKERFSLILESASTNQTSMYLCASPGATEAFFGQGTRLTVV.

The chain joins TRBV27 to TRBJ2-7; 9 bases are shared with TRBD2. J lost 4 bases, V lost 0 bases, and 13 bases had no gene match. Looked up from germline, CDR1 is MNHEY and CDR2 is SMNVEV (reference sequence). The CDR3 contains 18 residues. The CDR3 DNA sequence: TGTGCCAGCAGTTTATCGCATCCGGCTAGCGGGACCCCTTACGAGCAGTACTTC. Translating gives CASSLSHPASGTPYEQYF.

The V and J genes are TRBV5-1 and TRBJ2-7, with 12 bases aligning to TRBD1. Germline V gene data show CDR1 as SGHRS and CDR2 as YFSETQ. V trimming: 4 bases; J trimming: 4 bases; junction bases outside the gene matches: 6. The CDR3 sequence is 15 residues long. The CDR3 bases are TGCGCCAGCAGCCCGGCGGGACAGGGGGCTTACGAGCAGTACTTC. It yields the protein CASSPAGQGAYEQYF.

The chain employs TRBV7-2 and TRBJ1-2, with a possible D match to TRBD1 (6 bases). The CDR3 runs to 14 residues. Germline V lookup: CDR1 SGHTA, CDR2 FQGNSA. V dropped 2 bases and J dropped 8 bases, with 15 bases sitting between them. CDR3 in amino acids: CASSLSAGEGGYTF. Written as DNA, the CDR3 is TGTGCCAGCAGCTTATCGGCAGGGGAAGGGGGCTACACCTTC.

The chain combines TRBV23-1 with TRBJ2-7; 9 bases map to TRBD2. TRBV23-1 is assigned to the ORF class and has an uncertain function. The CDR3 covers 19 residues. V gave up 6 bases and J gave up 2 bases; unmatched junction bases: 20. The chain's CDR3 is CASSRKREAPGGDPYEQYF. In DNA form, the CDR3 reads TGCGCCAGCAGCCGAAAGCGGGAGGCCCCGGGAGGGGACCCCTACGAGCAGTACTTC.

The chain couples TRBV7-6 to TRBJ1-4, with 7 bases fitting TRBD1. The CDR3 is 14 amino acids. Per germline, CDR1 SGHVS and CDR2 FNYEAQ. V dropped 2 bases and J dropped 14; count of bases not matched to a gene: 11. The CDR3 protein is CASSLQAGGERLFF. CDR3 in DNA: TGTGCCAGCAGCTTACAGGCAGGGGGTGAAAGGCTGTTTTTT.

The rearrangement joins TRBV7-2 to TRBJ2-7, with D tentatively TRBD2 (6 bases). The CDR3 covers 15 residues. Trimming removed 2 bases at V and 7 bases at J, with 18 bases between. Germline values: CDR1 SGHTA, CDR2 FQGNSA. CDR3 loop: CASSLFGGVGDEQYF. The CDR3 nucleotides read TGTGCCAGCAGCTTATTCGGGGGAGTAGGGGATGAGCAGTACTTC. The full variable domain, in which reference TRBV7-2 and TRBJ2-7 provide the parts outside the CDR3, is GAGVSQSPSNKVTEKGKDVELRCDPISGHTALYWYRQSLGQGLEFLIYFQGNSAPDKSGLPSDRFSAERTGGSVSTLTIQRTQQEDSAVYLCASSLFGGVGDEQYFGPGTRLTVT.

V gene TRBV5-5 combines with J gene TRBJ2-1, with TRBD2 matching over 7 bases. This CDR3 has 14 amino acids. V lost 3 bases to trimming and J lost 7 bases; unmatched junction nucleotides: 7. Germline lookup yields CDR1 SGHKS and CDR2 YYEKEE (reference sequence). The CDR3 region has the DNA TGTGCCAGCAGCTGGAGGGAGGGCCGGAATGAGCAGTTCTTC. Its protein is CASSWREGRNEQFF.

The V and J genes are TRBV9 and TRBJ1-6; 7 nucleotides align to TRBD1. This CDR3 is 15 amino acids long. CDR1 and CDR2 (germline): SGDLS, YYNGEE. Germline trimming cut 2 bases from V and 3 bases from J; bases unmatched to any gene: 2. Here the CDR3 DNA reads TGTGCCAGCAGCGTCCGGGACAGCTATAATTCACCCCTCCACTTT. This codes for CASSVRDSYNSPLHF.

The CDR3 DNA reads as TGTGCCAGCAGCCCCGGGACAGGGGGCGCAGGCTATGGCTACACCTTC. It translates to CASSPGTGGAGYGYTF. The chain joins TRBV7-8 to TRBJ1-2; 12 nucleotides line up with TRBD1. Germline V CDR1 and CDR2: SGHVS, FQNEAQ. This CDR3 contains 16 residues. J was trimmed by 4 bases and V by 5 bases; bases with no gene match: 8.

The chain links TRBV6-2 or TRBV6-3 to TRBJ2-1, with TRBD2 matching 8 bases. CDR1 and CDR2 (germline): MNHEY, SVGEGT. This CDR3 spans 17 amino acids. V shed 2 bases and J 0 bases; nucleotides not matched to a gene: 6. In DNA form, the CDR3 reads TGTGCCAGCAGTTACCTGGGTAGCGGGAACTCCTACAATGAGCAGTTCTTC. It encodes CASSYLGSGNSYNEQFF.

This sequence joins TRBV6-5 and TRBJ2-7; D is possibly TRBD2 (5 bases). The CDR3 loop spans 15 amino acids. Trimming took 5 bases from V and 2 from J, leaving 16 bases between them. Germline V gives CDR1 MNHEY, CDR2 SVGAGI. The CDR3 reads CASSRPGAGAYEQYF. CDR3 DNA: TGTGCCAGCAGTCGACCCGGCGCCGGGGCCTACGAGCAGTACTTC.

Details on this clone: The junction differs from germline at one of its ends, possibly a read error. The rearrangement joins TRBV6-5 to TRBJ1-2; 8 bases align to TRBD1. Per germline, CDR1 MNHEY and CDR2 SVGAGI. This CDR3 has 15 amino acids. CDR3 DNA sequence: TGTGCCAGCAGTCTTTATTATACAGGGGGTTATGTCTACACCTTC. It specifies CASSLYYTGGYVYTF.

This chain uses TRBV3-1 (or the pseudogene TRBV3-2) with TRBJ1-3, with no clear D. Germline assignment: CDR1 LGHDT and CDR2 YNNKEL (reference sequence). The CDR3 runs to 14 residues. V was pared by 1 base and J by 0 bases, with 4 bases between. The CDR3 DNA follows: TGTGCCAGCAGCCAAGTCTCCTCTGGAAACACCATATATTTT. It specifies CASSQVSSGNTIYF.

The chain has TRBV2 and TRBJ2-7; a weak D match, TRBD1 (6 bases). Trimming stripped 2 bases from V and 4 bases from J, with 15 bases between. CDR1 SNHLY and CDR2 FYNNEI come from the germline V gene. This CDR3 has 15 residues. CDR3 protein: CASSEPYRDSYEQYF. CDR3 sequence (DNA): TGTGCCAGCAGTGAACCCTACAGGGATTCGTACGAGCAGTACTTC.

The table lists this clone with a few counts. V and J are TRBV7-8 and TRBJ2-5; TRBD1 might be the D (6 bases). Trimming removed 5 bases at V and 1 base at J, with 17 bases between. CDR3 length equals 16 residues. Germline assignment: CDR1 SGHVS and CDR2 FQNEAQ. The chain's CDR3 is CASSPKPTGPQETQYF. The CDR3 DNA is TGTGCCAGCAGCCCGAAACCCACAGGGCCCCAAGAGACCCAGTACTTC.

The genes are TRBV19 and TRBJ2-1, with TRBD2 identical over 10 bases. Trimming at V came to 4 bases and at J to 2 bases, leaving 2 bases not matched to a gene. The CDR3 contains 15 residues. Germline CDR1 is LNHDA and CDR2 is SQIVND (reference sequence). The chain's CDR3 is CASSTLAGAYNEQFF. The DNA of the CDR3 is TGTGCCAGTAGTACCCTAGCGGGAGCCTACAATGAGCAGTTCTTC.

In this sample, this clone turned up a few times. The chain recombines TRBV29-1 with TRBJ1-1; D not resolved. The CDR3 is made up of 13 amino acids. The germline CDR1 and CDR2 sequences are SQVTM and ANQGSEA. V shed 6 bases and J shed 7 bases, with 18 bases lying between them. The DNA for the CDR3 is TGCAGCGTCGTTTGGGGAGAGGGTGTTGAAGCTTTCTTT. This sequence encodes CSVVWGEGVEAFF.